This TCR beta chain was observed in a study of T-cell memory formation after mild COVID-19. There are 18 residues in the CDR3. The J segment lost 5 bases and the V segment lost 1 base, leaving 12 bases of the junction unmatched. The germline V gene encodes CDR1 KGHDR and CDR2 SFDVKD. Points from the study as a whole: Clones from the second wave (peaking day 37) had unconfirmed SARS-CoV-2 specificity.

Constant-segment primers and 5'RACE yielded cDNA libraries for TCR alpha and TCR beta, each carrying sample barcodes and UMIs. TCRdb processed the 5' RACE reads anew with MiXCR; each CDR3 protein has one entry. The table lists 120,000 or so distinct CDR3 sequences, about 16% of them singletons. The table lists this clonotype with many counts. What it binds is unknown. This chain links TRBV24-1 with TRBJ2-7, with 11 bases matching TRBD2. Specimen: PBMCs or a T cell subset sorted from them (not recorded which). This receptor was identified in an adult woman who had mild COVID-19 (a few samples of this study predate the infection). Cell type and time point are not known. The CDR3 DNA reads TGTGCCACCAGTGATTTCTGGGTAGCGGGAGGGCCTGGGGACGAGCAGTACTTC. Its translation: CATSDFWVAGGPGDEQYF.